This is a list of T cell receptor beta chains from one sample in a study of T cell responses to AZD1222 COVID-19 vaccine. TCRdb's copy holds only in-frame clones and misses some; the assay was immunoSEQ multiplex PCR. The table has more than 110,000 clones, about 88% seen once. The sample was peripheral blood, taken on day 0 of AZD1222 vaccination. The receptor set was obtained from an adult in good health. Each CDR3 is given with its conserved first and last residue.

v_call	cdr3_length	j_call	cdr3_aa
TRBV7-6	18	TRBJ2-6	CASSLGGPGVSGANVLTF
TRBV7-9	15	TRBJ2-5	CASSSRDRFLETQYF
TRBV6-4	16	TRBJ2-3	CASSSKAGGGTDTQYF
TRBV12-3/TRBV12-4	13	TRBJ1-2	CASTYSQGRGYTF
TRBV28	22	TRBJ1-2	CASSMDGGAWDRGRRGSYGYTF
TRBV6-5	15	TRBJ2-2	CASSYGRQGAGELFF
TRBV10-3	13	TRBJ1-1	CAISLQGNTEAFF
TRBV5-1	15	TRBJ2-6	CASSKIASGANVLTF
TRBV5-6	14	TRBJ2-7	CASSRRGGPYEQYF
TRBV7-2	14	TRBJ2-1	CASSRPGSYNEQFF
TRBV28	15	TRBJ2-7	CASSRDTRTAYEQYF
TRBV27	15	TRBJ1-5	CASSSNRVGNQPQHF
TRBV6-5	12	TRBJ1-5	CASSTAHQPQHF
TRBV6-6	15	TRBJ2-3	CASSYLTGGGDTQYF
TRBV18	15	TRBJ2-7	CASSPGSGRVYEQYF
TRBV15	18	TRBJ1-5	CATSRNSEGTGSGQPQHF
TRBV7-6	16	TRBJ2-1	CASTQWGEATYNEQFF